This TCR beta chain was profiled in a study of blood T cell repertoires in COVID-19. Germline V gene data show CDR1 as MDHEN and CDR2 as SYDVKM. The V and J ends lost 5 bases and 3 bases, in that order; junction bases with no gene match: 4. There are 15 residues in the CDR3. The table came from immunoSEQ multiplex PCR; TCRdb's copy has only in-frame clones and leaves some out. Among 100,000 or so clones listed, around 84% were seen once. The chain recombines TRBV28 with TRBJ2-5; TRBD2 matches 12 bases. Sequencing was performed on peripheral blood. This sequence originates from a woman over 75 with acute or convalescent COVID-19. For the CDR3, the DNA is TGTGCCAGCAGTCCGAGACTAGCGGGAGAAGAGACCCAGTACTTC. It specifies CASSPRLAGEETQYF.